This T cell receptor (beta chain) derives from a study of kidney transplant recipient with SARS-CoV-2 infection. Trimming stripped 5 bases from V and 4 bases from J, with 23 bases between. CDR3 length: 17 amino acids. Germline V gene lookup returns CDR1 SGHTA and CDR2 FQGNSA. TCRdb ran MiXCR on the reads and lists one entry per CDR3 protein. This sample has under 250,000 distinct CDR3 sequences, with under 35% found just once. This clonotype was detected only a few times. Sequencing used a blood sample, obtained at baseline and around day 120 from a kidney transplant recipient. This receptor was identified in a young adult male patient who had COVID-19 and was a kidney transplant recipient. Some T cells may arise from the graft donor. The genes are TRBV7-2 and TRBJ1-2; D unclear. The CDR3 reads CASSEVFRDGKTYGYTF. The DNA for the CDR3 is TGTGCCAGCAGCGAGGTATTCAGAGACGGAAAGACCTATGGCTACACCTTC.